This passage covers 19 T cell receptor beta chains from one sample sequenced in a study of T cell responses to AZD1222 COVID-19 vaccine. The assay was immunoSEQ multiplex PCR, and TCRdb's table has in-frame clones only and misses some. This sample has under 150,000 clones, with roughly nine tenths found just once. The sample here was peripheral blood, taken 28 days after the second AZD1222 dose. The receptors stem from an adult who received the AZD1222 COVID-19 vaccine.

V gene TRBV5-5 combines with J gene TRBJ1-2; the D gene is possibly TRBD1 (5 bases). The ends were cut back, 0 bases at V and 5 bases at J, with 14 bases in the middle. The length of the CDR3 is 15 residues. Germline-derived CDR1 and CDR2 are SGHKS and YYEKEE (reference sequence). CDR3 coding DNA: TGTGCCAGCAGCTTGGGCGGGCGGGGCTATTATGGCTACACCTTC. Protein: CASSLGGRGYYGYTF.

The chain combines TRBV4-1 with TRBJ2-1; 11 positions match TRBD1. The germline gives CDR1 MGHRA, CDR2 YSYEKL. The J segment lost 4 bases and the V segment lost 1 base, leaving 0 bases of the junction unmatched. This CDR3 has 15 amino acids. The CDR3: CASSQGDRGYNEQFF. The DNA for the CDR3 is TGCGCCAGCAGCCAAGGGGACAGGGGGTACAATGAGCAGTTCTTC.

The chain is built from TRBV9 and TRBJ1-6; no definite D call. Trimming took 1 base from V and 9 from J, leaving 8 bases between them. The CDR3 is made up of 13 amino acids. Germline V gene lookup returns CDR1 SGDLS and CDR2 YYNGEE. As DNA, the CDR3 is TGTGCCAGCAGCGTACAGGAGTTTTCACCCCTCCACTTT. Translating gives CASSVQEFSPLHF. The variable domain in full, completed from reference TRBV9 and TRBJ1-6, reads DSGVTQTPKHLITATGQRVTLRCSPRSGDLSVYWYQQSLDQGLQFLIQYYNGEERAKGNILERFSAQQFPDLHSELNLSSLELGDSALYFCASSVQEFSPLHFGNGTRLTVT.

This clone has only one observation. V gene TRBV5-1 combines with J gene TRBJ2-2; weak D call: TRBD2 (5 bases). The ends were cut back, 0 bases at V and 5 bases at J, with 14 bases in the middle. CDR3 size: 16 residues. Germline CDR1 SGHRS, CDR2 YFSETQ. In DNA, the CDR3 is TGCGCCAGCAGCTTGGCAAGTGAGGGATTGACCGGGGAGCTGTTTTTT. This sequence encodes CASSLASEGLTGELFF.

The V call is TRBV15, the J call TRBJ1-6; D not certain. The V end lost 2 bases, the J end lost 3 bases, and 8 bases lay between the germline ends. This CDR3 is 15 amino acids long. Germline lookup yields CDR1 LNHNV and CDR2 YYDKDF (reference sequence). CDR3 sequence reads: CATSRKEDYNSPLHF. The CDR3 nucleotides are TGTGCCACCAGCAGAAAAGAAGACTATAATTCACCCCTCCACTTT. Together with reference TRBV15 and TRBJ1-6, the CDR3 gives the full variable domain: DAMVIQNPRYQVTQFGKPVTLSCSQTLNHNVMYWYQQKSSQAPKLLFHYYDKDFNNEADTPDNFQSRRPNTSFCFLDIRSPGLGDTAMYLCATSRKEDYNSPLHFGNGTRLTVT.

The chain couples TRBV6-2 or TRBV6-3 to TRBJ1-6; no reliable D call. Germline CDR1 MNHEY, CDR2 SVGEGT. Trimming stripped 6 bases from V and 5 bases from J, with 14 bases between. The CDR3 is 15 residues long. The CDR3 spells CASSLQARDNSPLHF. In DNA, the CDR3 is TGTGCCAGCAGCCTCCAGGCAAGGGATAATTCACCCCTCCACTTT.

This chain uses TRBV19 with TRBJ1-5; D remains unclear. V lost 2 bases and J lost 6, with 14 bases in between. CDR3 size: 15 residues. Germline V gives CDR1 LNHDA, CDR2 SQIVND (reference sequence). Written as DNA, the CDR3 is TGTGCCAGTAGTATAATGCCTCTGGGGAGTCAGCCCCAGCATTTT. Translated: CASSIMPLGSQPQHF.

The J gene is TRBJ1-2, the V gene TRBV7-2; D not resolved. V was shortened by 5 bases and J by 8 bases, with 21 bases between the two germline ends. Germline lookup yields CDR1 SGHTA and CDR2 FQGNSA. This CDR3 has 15 amino acids. Written as DNA, the CDR3 is TGTGCCAGCAGCCCCCGAACGGGAAGGGTGTGGGGCTACACCTTC. Protein product: CASSPRTGRVWGYTF.

The V call is TRBV5-4, the J call TRBJ1-4; D remains unclear. V shed 2 bases and J shed 6 bases, with 14 bases lying between them. Germline V gene lookup returns CDR1 SGHNT and CDR2 YYREEE (reference sequence). The CDR3 totals 15 residues. CDR3 region: CASSFNGVRDEKLFF. CDR3 DNA: TGTGCCAGCAGCTTCAACGGGGTTAGGGATGAAAAACTGTTTTTT.

V and J are TRBV19 and TRBJ1-5; D not resolved. CDR3 length: 15 amino acids. Germline V lookup: CDR1 LNHDA, CDR2 SQIVND (reference sequence). V lost 1 base to trimming and J lost 4 bases, with 11 bases between them. CDR3 amino acids: CASSIGGGRNQPQHF. The CDR3 DNA follows: TGTGCCAGTAGTATAGGAGGCGGGAGGAATCAGCCCCAGCATTTT.

Remarks on this clone: Its ends do not fully match the called genes, so a read error is possible. The chain joins TRBV12-3 or TRBV12-4 to TRBJ2-4; TRBD2 is a possible D gene (6 bases). The CDR3 contains 12 residues. DNA of the CDR3: TGTGCCAGCAGTCGCGGGGACCCAGCTTTGGACTTC. The encoded protein is CASSRGDPALDF.

The gene calls are TRBV24-1 and TRBJ2-7; D is perhaps TRBD1 or TRBD2 (5 bases each). CDR3 length equals 14 residues. From germline, CDR1 is KGHDR and CDR2 SFDVKD. V lost 4 bases and J lost 2, with 11 bases in between. The CDR3 DNA reads TGTGCCACCAGTGACCCGGGACCGACCTACGAGCAGTACTTC. It specifies CATSDPGPTYEQYF.

The chain recombines TRBV12-3 or TRBV12-4 with TRBJ1-1, with D hard to call. The V end lost 7 bases, the J end lost 7 bases, and 16 bases lay between the germline ends. The CDR3 has 13 residues. CDR3 coding DNA: TGTGCCAGCACCGCTGATGGATGGGGTGAAGCTTTCTTT. Its protein product is CASTADGWGEAFF.

The V gene is TRBV30, the J gene TRBJ2-3; no reliable D call. CDR1 is GTSNPN, CDR2 SVGIG, per germline (reference sequence). The CDR3 is 12 residues long. Trimming took 2 bases from V and 6 from J, leaving 9 bases between them. The CDR3 sequence is CAWSPPGDTQYF. CDR3 DNA: TGTGCCTGGAGTCCACCCGGCGATACGCAGTATTTT.

This clone was seen only a few times. V gene TRBV7-3 combines with J gene TRBJ2-2; D not certain. The CDR3 has 14 amino acids. In germline, CDR1 is SGHTA, CDR2 FQGTGA. V was pared by 1 base and J by 3 bases, with 6 bases between. In DNA form, the CDR3 reads TGTGCCAGCAGCTTAAATGGACACACCGGGGAGCTGTTTTTT. Amino acids: CASSLNGHTGELFF.

This chain links TRBV5-5 with TRBJ1-2; D gene ambiguous. Between the trimmed V and J ends, which lost 4 bases and 14 bases, there was a span of 24 bases. The germline CDR1 and CDR2 sequences are SGHKS and YYEKEE (reference sequence). The CDR3 length is 14 residues. This chain's CDR3 is CASSLINESPLHTF. In DNA form, the CDR3 reads TGTGCCAGCAGCCTAATAAACGAATCACCCCTTCATACCTTC.

The chain uses TRBV19 and TRBJ1-5; a weak D match, TRBD1 (5 bases). V was clipped by 1 base and J by 7 bases, with 14 bases between them. The CDR3 covers 15 residues. Germline V gene sequence: CDR1 LNHDA, CDR2 SQIVND (reference sequence). The CDR3 sequence is CASSIATGEGQPQHF. DNA of the CDR3: TGTGCCAGTAGTATAGCCACGGGGGAAGGGCAGCCCCAGCATTTT.

This clone was seen only a few times. This chain uses TRBV29-1 with TRBJ2-3, with D maybe TRBD1 (6 bases). The CDR3 loop spans 12 amino acids. Trimming removed 6 bases from V and 0 bases from J, with 7 bases in between. The germline V gene encodes CDR1 SQVTM and CDR2 ANQGSEA. The CDR3 spells CSVQGSTDTQYF. In nucleotides, the CDR3 is TGCAGCGTACAGGGAAGCACAGATACGCAGTATTTT.

Only one count was recorded for this clone. The CDR3 protein is CASSQVEGAYEQYF. CDR3 nucleotides: TGTGCCAGCAGCCAAGTGGAGGGGGCCTACGAGCAGTACTTC. The gene calls are TRBV3-1 (or the pseudogene TRBV3-2) and TRBJ2-7; the D gene could be TRBD1 or TRBD2 (6 bases each). This CDR3 is 14 amino acids long. Germline assignment: CDR1 LGHDT and CDR2 YNNKEL (reference sequence). Trimming stripped 1 base from V and 2 bases from J, with 9 bases between.